Below are 16 T cell receptor beta chains sequenced from a single sample in a study of T cells in localized non-small cell lung cancer. Assay used: immunoSEQ multiplex PCR; TCRdb lists only in-frame clones, some missing. This table holds some 28,000 clones, roughly 86% found once. Sample: peripheral blood, taken before any cancer treatment. The source of these receptors is a male donor aged 60 or over with stage I lung adenocarcinoma.

The V gene is TRBV19, the J gene TRBJ1-2, with D tentatively TRBD1 (5 bases). The V end lost 5 bases, the J end lost 5 bases, and 12 bases lay between the germline ends. The CDR3 has 13 residues. Germline V gene data show CDR1 as LNHDA and CDR2 as SQIVND (reference sequence). CDR3 DNA sequence: TGTGCCAGTAGTGCCGGACAATCGTATGGCTACACCTTC. This translates into CASSAGQSYGYTF.

For the CDR3, the DNA is TGTGCCAGCAGCTCCTTATACTCTGGAAACACCATATATTTT. This gives the protein CASSSLYSGNTIYF. The rearrangement joins TRBV7-8 to TRBJ1-3; D not certain. CDR3 size: 14 residues. Germline values: CDR1 SGHVS, CDR2 FQNEAQ. Trimming left V 4 bases short and J 0 bases short, with 7 bases between.

The chain uses TRBV6-5 and TRBJ1-1, with a tentative D call TRBD1 (5 bases). CDR3 length equals 13 residues. Germline loops: CDR1 MNHEY, CDR2 SVGAGI. V was clipped by 4 bases and J by 6 bases, with 12 bases between them. The DNA for the CDR3 is TGTGCCAGCAGTTCCCCGGGAGGGGCTGAAGCTTTCTTT. As protein: CASSSPGGAEAFF.

The chain employs TRBV6-1 and TRBJ1-1; no firm D call. Germline V gene lookup returns CDR1 MNHNS and CDR2 SASEGT. The CDR3 length is 13 residues. Trimming cost V 3 bases and J 1 base, with 6 bases left between them. DNA of the CDR3: TGTGCCAGCAGTGACGTCCCGAACACTGAAGCTTTCTTT. Translating gives CASSDVPNTEAFF.

The chain links TRBV7-2 to TRBJ1-1; 10 positions agree with TRBD1. CDR3 length: 15 amino acids. V was clipped by 5 bases and J by 1 base; unmatched bases: 4. Germline V gene data show CDR1 as SGHTA and CDR2 as FQGNSA. The CDR3 sequence: CASSPTGGRNTEAFF. The CDR3 DNA reads as TGTGCCAGCAGCCCGACAGGGGGCAGGAACACTGAAGCTTTCTTT.

This clone was seen just once. The J gene is TRBJ2-1, the V gene TRBV9; TRBD2 matches at 7 bases. The CDR3 runs to 15 residues. Germline loops: CDR1 SGDLS, CDR2 YYNGEE. Unmatched junction bases numbered 5, after V lost 0 bases and J lost 5 bases. The CDR3 nucleotides are TGTGCCAGCAGCGTAGAAAGGGACTACCACAATGAGCAGTTCTTC. This codes for CASSVERDYHNEQFF.

CDR3 loop: CASSPRQSNQPQHF. The CDR3 coding sequence is TGTGCCAGCAGTCCCCGACAGAGCAATCAGCCCCAGCATTTT. The V gene is TRBV27, the J gene TRBJ1-5; a weak D match, TRBD1 (5 bases). Germline CDR1 MNHEY, CDR2 SMNVEV (reference sequence). V was trimmed by 5 bases and J by 1 base, leaving 9 bases between them. The CDR3 is 14 residues long.

The rearrangement uses TRBV11-2 and TRBJ2-7, with 12 positions matching TRBD2. Germline V lookup: CDR1 SGHAT, CDR2 FQNNGV. This CDR3 is built from 14 residues. Unmatched junction bases numbered 1, after V lost 3 bases and J lost 4 bases. The CDR3: CASSFGTSGYEQYF. CDR3 in DNA: TGTGCCAGCAGCTTTGGGACTAGCGGGTACGAGCAGTACTTC.

The chain combines TRBV27 with TRBJ1-5; tentatively, D is TRBD1 (5 bases). The length of the CDR3 is 14 residues. V was trimmed by 5 bases and J by 2 bases, leaving 10 bases between them. In germline, CDR1 is MNHEY, CDR2 SMNVEV (reference sequence). The CDR3 is CASSRGGGNQPQHF. As DNA, the CDR3 is TGTGCCAGCAGTAGGGGAGGTGGCAATCAGCCCCAGCATTTT.

The J gene is TRBJ2-5, the V gene TRBV7-9; 7 bases map to TRBD1. This CDR3 has 13 residues. Germline CDR1 SEHNR, CDR2 FQNEAQ (reference sequence). Trimming removed 6 bases from V and 2 bases from J; junction bases left unmatched: 3. Written as DNA, the CDR3 is TGTGCCAGCAGAGGGACAGTTCAAGAGACCCAGTACTTC. Amino acid sequence: CASRGTVQETQYF.

CDR3 nucleotides: TGTGCCAGCAGCCCCACCCCCCTGCAGGGGATAGGGACCCAGTACTTC. Amino acids: CASSPTPLQGIGTQYF. J is TRBJ2-5 and V is TRBV7-6, with a tentative D call TRBD1 (6 bases). Germline V lookup: CDR1 SGHVS, CDR2 FNYEAQ. This CDR3 has 16 residues. V was trimmed by 5 bases and J by 7 bases, leaving 23 bases between them. The full variable domain, its missing parts supplied by reference TRBV7-6 and TRBJ2-5, is GAGVSQSPRYKVTKRGQDVALRCDPISGHVSLYWYRQALGQGPEFLTYFNYEAQQDKSGLPNDRFSAERPEGSISTLTIQRTEQRDSAMYRCASSPTPLQGIGTQYFGPGTRLLVL.

This clone was seen a handful of times. V is TRBV5-1 and J is TRBJ1-2; D is ambiguous. Germline values: CDR1 SGHRS, CDR2 YFSETQ. The ends were cut back, 0 bases at V and 6 bases at J, with 9 bases in the middle. The CDR3 covers 13 residues. The CDR3 DNA is TGCGCCAGCAGCTTGGATTCCGGCAATGGCTACACCTTC. Translated: CASSLDSGNGYTF.

The rearrangement joins TRBV18 to TRBJ1-1; maybe TRBD1 (6 bases). Germline V gene data show CDR1 as KGHSH and CDR2 as LQKENI. The CDR3 spans 14 residues. Trimming shortened V by 3 bases and J by 3 bases, and 11 bases separated the two germline ends. DNA of the CDR3: TGTGCCAGCTCACCGTACAGGGAGGACACTGAAGCTTTCTTT. The encoded protein is CASSPYREDTEAFF.

V is TRBV27 and J is TRBJ2-5; 8 bases map to TRBD2. Germline lookup yields CDR1 MNHEY and CDR2 SMNVEV (reference sequence). V dropped 8 bases and J dropped 5; count of bases not matched to a gene: 13. The CDR3 loop spans 15 amino acids. The CDR3 loop reads CASQTRGGIAETQYF. As DNA, the CDR3 is TGTGCCAGCCAGACCCGGGGGGGAATTGCGGAGACCCAGTACTTC.

V and J are TRBV18 and TRBJ2-2, with a weak D call TRBD1 (6 bases). Trimming took off 2 bases at V and 0 bases at J, with 10 bases between the two ends. CDR3 length equals 16 residues. Germline CDR1 reads KGHSH; CDR2 reads LQKENI. CDR3 loop: CASSPRAGANTGELFF. CDR3 DNA sequence: TGTGCCAGCTCACCAAGGGCAGGGGCGAACACCGGGGAGCTGTTTTTT.

This clone came up a few times. This chain links TRBV6-5 with TRBJ1-2; a weak D match, TRBD1 (5 bases). The CDR3 sequence is 14 residues long. Trimming took 6 bases from V and 4 from J, leaving 15 bases between them. In germline, CDR1 is MNHEY, CDR2 SVGAGI. The CDR3 is CASSRTQNAYGYTF. DNA for the CDR3: TGTGCCAGCAGCCGGACACAGAATGCCTATGGCTACACCTTC.